One and the same sample provided the 28 T cell receptor beta chains below, sequenced in a study of cytomegalovirus exposure and HLA in healthy donors. Use of 60 Vbeta and 13 Jbeta primers characterized the PCR. The repertoire was sequenced with immunoSEQ multiplex PCR; TCRdb's copy has only in-frame clones and lacks some. The profile shows some 130,000 clones, over 60% of them singletons. Sequencing was carried out using PBMCs. The receptors were sampled from a man aged 40-49 years in good health and CMV-seronegative.

The rearrangement links TRBV6-6 to TRBJ2-4; D unclear. The CDR3 covers 12 residues. Deletions cut 5 bases from V and 8 bases from J, with 10 bases between. Germline values: CDR1 MNHNY, CDR2 SVGAGI (reference sequence). CDR3 amino acids: CASSPRDHIQYF. CDR3 nucleotide sequence: TGTGCCAGCAGTCCTAGAGATCACATTCAGTACTTC.

The V gene is TRBV30, the J gene TRBJ1-2, with D perhaps TRBD1 (6 bases). This CDR3 region has 13 residues. V gave up 5 bases and J gave up 8 bases, with 18 bases separating them. Germline lookup yields CDR1 GTSNPN and CDR2 SVGIG (reference sequence). CDR3 nucleotide sequence: TGTGCCTGGGTATTACAGGGTGTGGGGGGCTACACCTTC. Residues: CAWVLQGVGGYTF.

The V and J genes are TRBV4-3 and TRBJ2-1; a weak D match, TRBD2 (5 bases). V was cut by 0 bases and J by 4 bases, with 13 bases left in between. There are 16 residues in the CDR3. Germline CDR1 LGHNA, CDR2 YSLEER. CDR3 in DNA: TGCGCCAGCAGCCAAGATCTCAGCGGACCATACAATGAGCAGTTCTTC. This translates into CASSQDLSGPYNEQFF.

This clone was recorded a few times. The chain is built from TRBV7-7 and TRBJ2-1, with TRBD2 matching 12 bases. This CDR3 contains 16 residues. Per the germline V gene, CDR1 is SSHAT and CDR2 is FNYEAQ (reference sequence). The ends lost 4 bases at V and 3 bases at J; junction bases unmatched: 4. The CDR3 spells CASSSGLAGLYNEQFF. The CDR3 DNA is TGTGCCAGCAGCTCCGGACTAGCGGGGCTCTACAATGAGCAGTTCTTC. Full variable domain (outside the CDR3, taken from reference TRBV7-7 and TRBJ2-1): GAGVSQSPRYKVTKRGQDVTLRCDPISSHATLYWYQQALGQGPEFLTYFNYEAQPDKSGLPSDRFSAERPEGSISTLTIQRTEQRDSAMYRCASSSGLAGLYNEQFFGPGTRLTVL.

The CDR3 DNA sequence: TGTGCCAGCAGCTTAGGGGCTACAGGCGGCTACCAAGAGACCCAGTACTTC. Amino acids: CASSLGATGGYQETQYF. V and J are TRBV7-9 and TRBJ2-5, with a tentative D call TRBD1 (5 bases). The CDR3 extends over 17 amino acids. The V and J ends lost 1 base and 0 bases respectively, with 15 bases between them. From germline, CDR1 is SEHNR and CDR2 FQNEAQ (reference sequence).

The chain carries TRBV15 and TRBJ1-1; D might be TRBD1 (5 bases). CDR1 and CDR2 (germline): LNHNV, YYDKDF (reference sequence). The V and J ends lost 0 bases and 4 bases respectively, with 15 bases between them. The CDR3 runs 16 residues. CDR3 amino acids: CATSREAGRTSTEAFF. The DNA of the CDR3 is TGTGCCACCAGCAGAGAAGCAGGGCGGACGAGCACTGAAGCTTTCTTT.

The J gene is TRBJ1-6, the V gene TRBV27; no firm D call. Trimming took off 5 bases at V and 0 bases at J, with 11 bases between the two ends. Germline loops: CDR1 MNHEY, CDR2 SMNVEV (reference sequence). The CDR3 has 16 amino acids. CDR3 loop: CASSTSESSYNSPLHF. As DNA, the CDR3 is TGTGCCAGCAGTACGTCCGAGAGCTCCTATAATTCACCCCTCCACTTT.

V usage is TRBV6-1 and J usage is TRBJ2-7; 11 nucleotides match TRBD1. There are 15 residues in the CDR3. Germline CDR1 reads MNHNS; CDR2 reads SASEGT. V lost 4 bases, J lost 0 bases, and 2 bases stayed unmatched. The CDR3 nucleotides are TGTGCCAGCAGTGGTGGGACAGGGGGCTCCTACGAGCAGTACTTC. Residues: CASSGGTGGSYEQYF.

The V call is TRBV19, the J call TRBJ2-7; 10 bases line up with TRBD1. The CDR3 has 16 amino acids. CDR1 and CDR2 (germline): LNHDA, SQIVND (reference sequence). V gave up 6 bases and J gave up 3 bases; unmatched junction bases: 11. CDR3 in DNA: TGTGCCAGTAGCCCCTTGACAGGGGGCGAGGGCTACGAGCAGTACTTC. Translated, it gives CASSPLTGGEGYEQYF. Together with reference TRBV19 and TRBJ2-7, the CDR3 gives the full variable domain: DGGITQSPKYLFRKEGQNVTLSCEQNLNHDAMYWYRQDPGQGLRLIYYSQIVNDFQKGDIAEGYSVSREKKESFPLTVTSAQKNPTAFYLCASSPLTGGEGYEQYFGPGTRLTVT.

This clone appeared once. This chain uses TRBV13 with TRBJ2-7, with 7 bases aligning to TRBD2. V was pared by 6 bases and J by 3 bases, with 5 bases of the junction left unmatched. The CDR3 totals 13 residues. Looked up from germline, CDR1 is PRHDT and CDR2 is FYEKMQ (reference sequence). In DNA form, the CDR3 reads TGTGCCAGCAGTCGACTAGCTGGCTACGAGCAGTACTTC. Encoded protein: CASSRLAGYEQYF.

V and J are TRBV5-4 and TRBJ2-2; D ambiguous. Trimming took 0 bases from V and 1 from J, leaving 4 bases between them. Germline assignment: CDR1 SGHNT and CDR2 YYREEE (reference sequence). CDR3 length equals 14 residues. CDR3 coding DNA: TGTGCCAGCAGCTTGGGAGGGAACACCGGGGAGCTGTTTTTT. Protein: CASSLGGNTGELFF.

The J gene is TRBJ2-1, the V gene TRBV27, with D possibly matching TRBD1 (6 bases). Germline CDR1 reads MNHEY; CDR2 reads SMNVEV (reference sequence). The CDR3 consists of 16 residues. The V and J ends lost 8 bases and 5 bases respectively, with 22 bases between them. CDR3 bases: TGTGCCAGCTCCTCTCAACAGGGTCTCATTAACAATGAGCAGTTCTTC. The encoded protein is CASSSQQGLINNEQFF.

This chain uses TRBV5-4 with TRBJ1-1, with 8 bases matching TRBD1. Per germline, CDR1 SGHNT and CDR2 YYREEE (reference sequence). The CDR3 runs 13 residues. The J segment lost 3 bases and the V segment lost 5 bases, leaving 3 bases of the junction unmatched. The CDR3 DNA follows: TGTGCCAGCAGTCTGGACAGGGACACTGAAGCTTTCTTT. Residues: CASSLDRDTEAFF.

Sample share makes this clone medium-sized. V gene TRBV27 combines with J gene TRBJ1-5; D gene uncertain. CDR3 length: 13 amino acids. Trimming stripped 3 bases from V and 1 base from J, with 4 bases between. The germline V gene encodes CDR1 MNHEY and CDR2 SMNVEV (reference sequence). CDR3 nucleotide sequence: TGTGCCAGCAGTTTTAAAAGCAATCAGCCCCAGCATTTT. Translation gives CASSFKSNQPQHF.

The chain combines TRBV6-5 with TRBJ2-1; 10 positions match TRBD2. The CDR3 has 14 residues. Germline CDR1 is MNHEY and CDR2 is SVGAGI. Losses at the gene ends were 10 bases for V and 4 bases for J; bases not matched to a gene: 7. CDR3 loop: CATQNSGGYNEQFF. CDR3 nucleotide sequence: TGTGCCACGCAGAATAGCGGGGGGTACAATGAGCAGTTCTTC.

V and J are TRBV5-1 and TRBJ2-7; D not certain. Per the germline V gene, CDR1 is SGHRS and CDR2 is YFSETQ. The CDR3 contains 13 residues. V lost 1 base and J lost 4, with 9 bases in between. The CDR3 spells CASSLFPEYEQYF. The CDR3 region has the DNA TGCGCCAGCAGCTTGTTTCCAGAATACGAGCAGTACTTC.

This chain connects TRBV28 to TRBJ2-7; D is ambiguous. The germline V and J ends were trimmed by 5 bases and 7 bases, with 15 bases remaining between them. The CDR3 sequence is 13 residues long. In germline, CDR1 is MDHEN, CDR2 SYDVKM. CDR3 region: CASSTPATEEQYF. In nucleotides, the CDR3 is TGTGCCAGCAGTACCCCTGCTACGGAGGAGCAGTACTTC.

The chain is built from TRBV7-9 and TRBJ2-7; 7 nucleotides align to TRBD2. CDR3 size: 16 residues. The germline CDR1 and CDR2 sequences are SEHNR and FQNEAQ (reference sequence). J lost 5 bases, V lost 5 bases, and 15 bases had no gene match. For the CDR3, the DNA is TGTGCCAGCAGCCACCCTGTAGTAGGGAGCGGGAACGAGCAGTACTTC. Its translation: CASSHPVVGSGNEQYF.

This chain links TRBV2 with TRBJ1-2, with 7 nucleotides matching TRBD1. Trimming took 4 bases from V and 4 from J; bases not matched to a gene: 3. Germline assignment: CDR1 SNHLY and CDR2 FYNNEI. The CDR3 loop spans 13 amino acids. This CDR3 reads CASSGDSFYGYTF. The CDR3 nucleotides read TGTGCCAGCAGTGGGGACAGCTTCTATGGCTACACCTTC.

The V call is TRBV2, the J call TRBJ2-2; maybe TRBD2 (6 bases). This CDR3 is built from 15 residues. Germline assignment: CDR1 SNHLY and CDR2 FYNNEI. The V and J ends lost 8 bases and 4 bases respectively, with 17 bases between them. CDR3 amino acids: CASYHQLEGTGELFF. The CDR3 region has the DNA TGTGCCAGCTATCACCAACTGGAGGGCACCGGGGAGCTGTTTTTT.

The rearrangement links TRBV5-1 to TRBJ1-1; D is possibly TRBD1 (5 bases). CDR1 is SGHRS, CDR2 YFSETQ, per germline. Trimming removed 2 bases at V and 2 bases at J, with 16 bases between. CDR3 length: 16 residues. This CDR3 is CASSFSNLTENTEAFF. CDR3 nucleotide sequence: TGCGCCAGCAGCTTCTCTAACCTGACAGAAAACACTGAAGCTTTCTTT. Based on the CDR3 plus reference TRBV5-1 and TRBJ1-1, the full variable domain is KAGVTQTPRYLIKTRGQQVTLSCSPISGHRSVSWYQQTPGQGLQFLFEYFSETQRNKGNFPGRFSGRQFSNSRSEMNVSTLELGDSALYLCASSFSNLTENTEAFFGQGTRLTVV.

The genes are TRBV6-6 and TRBJ1-5; 7 bases fit TRBD1. The CDR3 has 15 amino acids. V gave up 2 bases and J gave up 4 bases; unmatched junction bases: 5. Germline CDR1 is MNHNY and CDR2 is SVGAGI (reference sequence). The CDR3: CASSYGGGGNQPQHF. The CDR3 bases are TGTGCCAGCAGTTACGGAGGGGGCGGTAATCAGCCCCAGCATTTT.

CDR3 sequence: CASSPPTGPGYTF. The CDR3 DNA is TGTGCCAGCAGCCCACCGACAGGGCCTGGCTACACCTTC. The gene calls are TRBV9 and TRBJ1-2; 7 nucleotides align to TRBD1. This CDR3 is 13 amino acids long. Germline V gene sequence: CDR1 SGDLS, CDR2 YYNGEE. The junction had 7 bases not matched to a gene; V was cut back by 4 bases and J by 7 bases.

The chain couples TRBV6-1 to TRBJ1-2; no definite D call. The CDR3 runs to 15 residues. CDR1 and CDR2 (germline): MNHNS, SASEGT. Deletions cut 2 bases from V and 7 bases from J, with 17 bases between. The CDR3 here is CASSEMSPSKVGYTF. DNA of the CDR3: TGTGCCAGCAGTGAAATGAGCCCCTCGAAAGTTGGCTACACCTTC.

In this sample, this clone turned up a few times. The chain uses TRBV28 and TRBJ1-5; TRBD1 aligns across 9 bases. J lost 6 bases, V lost 4 bases, and 7 bases had no gene match. The CDR3 sequence is 15 residues long. Per the germline V gene, CDR1 is MDHEN and CDR2 is SYDVKM. The chain's CDR3 is CASSSDRGASQPQHF. The CDR3 nucleotides are TGTGCCAGCAGTTCAGACAGGGGGGCAAGTCAGCCCCAGCATTTT.

This clone was detected only a few times. V is TRBV9 and J is TRBJ2-7; weak D call: TRBD1 (6 bases). Per the germline V gene, CDR1 is SGDLS and CDR2 is YYNGEE. V gave up 3 bases and J gave up 2 bases, with 12 bases separating them. The CDR3 has 14 residues. The CDR3 protein is CASSGRTDPYEQYF. The CDR3 DNA sequence: TGTGCCAGCAGCGGACGGACAGATCCCTACGAGCAGTACTTC.

V gene TRBV9 combines with J gene TRBJ2-7; TRBD2 might be the D (5 bases). The CDR3 is 15 residues long. Trimming removed 4 bases at V and 2 bases at J, with 16 bases between. Germline CDR1 is SGDLS and CDR2 is YYNGEE. This CDR3 reads CASSPHEGIPYEQYF. In nucleotides, the CDR3 is TGTGCCAGCAGCCCCCATGAGGGAATCCCCTACGAGCAGTACTTC.

This chain uses TRBV28 with TRBJ1-4, with D unclear. With 5 bases removed from V and 12 bases from J, the gap between germline ends came to 28 bases. Germline-derived CDR1 and CDR2 are MDHEN and SYDVKM. CDR3 length: 17 residues. The CDR3 reads CASSLGFWERGKEELFF. CDR3 nucleotide sequence: TGTGCCAGCAGTCTCGGCTTCTGGGAACGAGGGAAGGAGGAACTGTTTTTT.